The 14 T cell receptor beta chains listed next were all sequenced from one sample in a study of cytomegalovirus exposure and HLA in healthy donors. PCR used 60 Vbeta primers and 13 Jbeta primers. Clones were read by immunoSEQ multiplex PCR, and TCRdb kept only the in-frame ones, dropping some. The sample lists about 150,000 clones, 77% occurring once. Input material: PBMCs. The source is a woman aged 25 to 39 in good health and CMV-seronegative.

The chain has TRBV6-5 and TRBJ2-7; TRBD1 might be the D (6 bases). CDR3 length equals 15 residues. V was clipped by 5 bases and J by 0 bases, with 14 bases between them. Germline-derived CDR1 and CDR2 are MNHEY and SVGAGI. CDR3 sequence reads: CASSRTATSSYEQYF. CDR3 coding DNA: TGTGCCAGCAGTCGGACAGCCACAAGCTCCTACGAGCAGTACTTC.

This chain connects TRBV11-3 to TRBJ1-3; 9 positions match TRBD1. V shed 4 bases, J shed 3 bases, and the junction held 10 bases outside the gene matches. CDR3 length equals 17 residues. Germline CDR1 is SGHNT and CDR2 is YENEEA. This CDR3 reads CASSSGQGTPDGNTIYF. DNA of the CDR3: TGTGCCAGCAGCTCGGGACAGGGCACACCCGATGGAAACACCATATATTTT.

This chain links TRBV19 with TRBJ1-4; no reliable D call. The germline V gene has CDR1 LNHDA and CDR2 SQIVND (reference sequence). V lost 3 bases to trimming and J lost 3 bases, with 17 bases between them. The CDR3 has 17 residues. This CDR3 reads CASSIGTEQYPNEKLFF. Here the CDR3 DNA reads TGTGCCAGTAGTATTGGAACGGAGCAATACCCTAATGAAAAACTGTTTTTT.

The chain recombines TRBV15 with TRBJ2-2; D is uncertain. CDR3 length equals 14 residues. The V gene lost 8 bases and the J gene lost 5 bases, with 15 bases spanning the gap. From germline, CDR1 is LNHNV and CDR2 YYDKDF (reference sequence). CDR3 loop: CATSIRHGTGELFF. CDR3 in DNA: TGTGCCACCTCCATAAGGCACGGGACCGGGGAGCTGTTTTTT.

CDR3 amino acids: CASSLGTGTYEQYF. The CDR3 bases are TGTGCCAGCAGCTTAGGGACAGGGACCTACGAGCAGTACTTC. The chain couples TRBV5-4 to TRBJ2-7, with TRBD1 matching 9 bases. Germline trimming cut 2 bases from V and 2 bases from J; bases unmatched to any gene: 2. The CDR3 has 14 residues. From germline, CDR1 is SGHNT and CDR2 YYREEE (reference sequence).

The chain has TRBV18 and TRBJ2-4; 14 bases are shared with TRBD2. Looked up from germline, CDR1 is KGHSH and CDR2 is LQKENI. The CDR3 length is 17 residues. With 3 bases clipped from V and 4 bases from J, the junction kept 5 bases outside the gene matches. CDR3 region: CASSPYGTSGGKNIQYF. CDR3 sequence (DNA): TGTGCCAGCTCACCCTATGGGACTAGCGGGGGTAAAAACATTCAGTACTTC.

The chain employs TRBV27 and TRBJ1-4, with D unresolved. The CDR3 is 15 amino acids. The V end was cut by 8 bases, the J end by 6 bases, with 19 bases between. The germline V gene encodes CDR1 MNHEY and CDR2 SMNVEV (reference sequence). Here the CDR3 reads CASSLGGRWDEKLFF. The CDR3, as DNA: TGTGCCAGCTCCCTCGGAGGGAGGTGGGATGAAAAACTGTTTTTT.

This chain uses TRBV5-1 with TRBJ2-7; D is possibly TRBD2 (5 bases). CDR1 and CDR2 (germline): SGHRS, YFSETQ. Between the trimmed V and J ends, which lost 4 bases and 0 bases, there was a span of 14 bases. The CDR3 is made up of 15 amino acids. The CDR3 bases are TGCGCCAGCAGCCCAATAGGAGGTGGCTCCTACGAGCAGTACTTC. This codes for CASSPIGGGSYEQYF.

This clone was detected only a few times. The chain combines TRBV10-3 with TRBJ2-6; 12 bases map to TRBD2. In germline, CDR1 is ENHRY, CDR2 SYGVKD. V lost 6 bases and J lost 0; bases outside the gene matches: 3. The CDR3 is 17 amino acids. CDR3 protein: CAIRRTSGDSGANVLTF. DNA of the CDR3: TGTGCCATCAGAAGGACTAGCGGGGACTCTGGGGCCAACGTCCTGACTTTC.

V usage is TRBV21-1 and J usage is TRBJ1-2; the table's D call, TRBD1, was not checked against the DNA. TRBV21-1 is shown as a pseudogene. This CDR3 spans 15 amino acids. CDR3 region: CASSSRGRRLYGYTF. CDR3 in DNA: TGTGCCAGCAGCAGCAGGGGGCGAAGACTCTATGGCTACACCTTC.

V usage is TRBV12-5 and J usage is TRBJ2-5; a possible D gene is TRBD2 (5 bases). The CDR3 runs 15 residues. Trimming shortened V by 6 bases and J by 0 bases, and 14 bases separated the two germline ends. CDR1 and CDR2 from the germline V gene are LGHNT and FRNRAP. This chain's CDR3 is CASGIPSGDQETQYF. Written as DNA, the CDR3 is TGTGCTAGTGGGATACCCAGCGGAGACCAAGAGACCCAGTACTTC.

The table lists this clone with a few counts. This rearrangement joins TRBV6-5 to TRBJ1-2; D is undetermined. V lost 5 bases to trimming and J lost 5 bases, with 15 bases between them. The length of the CDR3 is 14 residues. Looked up from germline, CDR1 is MNHEY and CDR2 is SVGAGI. The chain's CDR3 is CASSILPFVYGYTF. CDR3 nucleotides: TGTGCCAGCAGTATCCTACCCTTTGTTTATGGCTACACCTTC.

The V and J genes are TRBV7-8 and TRBJ1-2; a weak D match, TRBD1 (5 bases). V lost 1 base to trimming and J lost 9 bases, with 21 bases between them. Germline assignment: CDR1 SGHVS and CDR2 FQNEAQ. This CDR3 has 16 residues. CDR3 sequence: CASSLGSGLGLPSYTF. The CDR3 bases are TGTGCCAGCAGCTTAGGGTCGGGGCTGGGACTACCAAGCTACACCTTC.

The chain employs TRBV5-1 and TRBJ1-4, with D maybe TRBD1 (6 bases). Deletions cut 4 bases from V and 5 bases from J, with 18 bases between. Germline CDR1 reads SGHRS; CDR2 reads YFSETQ. The CDR3 length is 16 residues. The CDR3 sequence: CASSPTKGTQNEKLFF. CDR3 bases: TGCGCCAGCAGCCCCACAAAAGGGACACAAAATGAAAAACTGTTTTTT. The entire variable domain, with the rest obtained from reference TRBV5-1 and TRBJ1-4, is as follows: KAGVTQTPRYLIKTRGQQVTLSCSPISGHRSVSWYQQTPGQGLQFLFEYFSETQRNKGNFPGRFSGRQFSNSRSEMNVSTLELGDSALYLCASSPTKGTQNEKLFFGSGTQLSVL.